The rows below give T cell receptor beta chains drawn from one sample of a study of T cell changes during pregnancy in multiple sclerosis. The protocol was immunoSEQ multiplex PCR, while the TCRdb copy is restricted to in-frame clones and leaves out a portion. The data hold some 100,000 clones, with 90% to 95% observed a single time. The starting material was peripheral blood, obtained before pregnancy. The receptors come from a female donor with multiple sclerosis, enrolled in a pregnancy study. CDR3s include the opening cysteine and the closing phenylalanine or tryptophan. The D gene is left open where the match is weak. Some rows have no size entry. The others give once, few or many, or a class for an expanded clone.

J | size | D | V | CDR3 | DNA
TRBJ1-4 | NA | NA | TRBV15 | CATAVSGTVFNEKLFF | TGTGCCACCGCTGTCTCGGGAACGGTTTTTAATGAAAAACTGTTTTTT
TRBJ1-2 | once | NA | TRBV29-1 | CSVAFGGGYTF | TGCAGCGTTGCATTCGGTGGTGGCTACACCTTC
TRBJ1-1 | NA | TRBD1 | TRBV7-9 | CASSDGTVWNTEAFF | TGTGCCAGCAGCGACGGGACAGTTTGGAACACTGAAGCTTTCTTT
TRBJ1-4 | once | NA | TRBV30 | CAAEQDLNEKLFF | TGTGCCGCCGAACAGGACCTTAATGAAAAACTGTTTTTT
TRBJ2-1 | NA | TRBD1 | TRBV7-9 | CASSLARGPESYNEQFF | TGTGCCAGCAGCTTAGCAAGGGGGCCCGAGTCCTACAATGAGCAGTTCTTC
TRBJ1-1 | NA | NA | TRBV6-5 | CASRTGFATEAFF | TGTGCCAGCAGAACAGGGTTTGCCACTGAAGCTTTCTTT
TRBJ1-3 | NA | NA | TRBV28 | CASSLPGQRFGNTIYF | TGTGCCAGCAGTTTGCCCGGACAAAGGTTTGGAAACACCATATATTTT
TRBJ1-1 | few | NA | TRBV30 | CAWTFRRGTEAFF | TGTGCCTGGACTTTTCGGAGGGGAACTGAAGCTTTCTTT
TRBJ2-3 | NA | NA | TRBV7-6 | CASSLDEVASGLDTQYF | TGTGCCAGCAGCTTAGACGAGGTGGCTTCCGGCCTAGATACGCAGTATTTT
TRBJ1-2 | NA | NA | TRBV18 | CASSPPHQGSDGYTF | TGTGCCAGCTCACCGCCTCACCAGGGATCGGATGGCTACACCTTC
TRBJ1-1 | NA | TRBD1 | TRBV4-1 | CASTQPGQGKNTEAFF | TGCGCCAGCACGCAACCCGGACAGGGGAAGAACACTGAAGCTTTCTTT
TRBJ2-1 | NA | TRBD2 | TRBV4-2 | CASSQPGLAYNEQFF | TGTGCCAGCAGCCAGCCGGGACTAGCGTACAATGAGCAGTTCTTC
TRBJ1-1 | NA | NA | TRBV6-6 | CASSYPGRPTEAFF | TGTGCCAGCAGTTATCCCGGGAGGCCCACTGAAGCTTTCTTT
TRBJ1-3 | NA | NA | TRBV15 | CATSRDRPQGSGNTIYF | TGTGCCACCAGCAGAGACCGCCCTCAGGGGTCGGGAAACACCATATATTTT
TRBJ2-5 | NA | TRBD2 | TRBV2 | CASSEAGDIQYF | TGTGCCAGCAGTGAGGCGGGAGATATCCAGTACTTC
TRBJ2-6 | NA | TRBD1 | TRBV5-1 | CASSPIGQGLSGANVLTF | TGCGCCAGCAGCCCCATTGGACAGGGTCTCTCTGGGGCCAACGTCCTGACTTTC
TRBJ2-3 | NA | TRBD2 | TRBV10-3 | CATCAGLAGTDTQYF | TGTGCCACATGCGCGGGACTAGCGGGGACAGATACGCAGTATTTT
TRBJ1-5 | NA | TRBD1 | TRBV30 | CAWSYPRQGLTNQPQHF | TGTGCCTGGAGTTACCCTCGACAGGGGCTTACCAATCAGCCCCAGCATTTT
TRBJ1-5 | NA | NA | TRBV19 | CASSTATGSQPQHF | TGTGCCAGTAGTACCGCAACAGGGTCTCAGCCCCAGCATTTT
TRBJ2-1 | NA | NA | TRBV6-4 | CASSEYAGSGNEQFF | TGTGCCAGCAGTGAGTACGCGGGATCCGGAAATGAGCAGTTCTTC
TRBJ2-5 | NA | TRBD1 | TRBV5-1 | CASSFSAGGLETQYF | TGCGCCAGCAGCTTTAGCGCAGGGGGCCTCGAGACCCAGTACTTC
TRBJ2-7 | once | TRBD2 | TRBV11-2 | CASSPSSGRVDEQYF | TGTGCCAGCAGCCCTTCTAGCGGGAGGGTCGACGAGCAGTACTTC
TRBJ2-5 | NA | TRBD2 | TRBV25-1 | CASAGGLQETQYF | TGTGCCAGCGCGGGGGGACTGCAAGAGACCCAGTACTTC
TRBJ2-3 | once | NA | TRBV5-5 | CASSLTDTQYF | TGTGCCAGCAGCCTGACAGATACGCAGTATTTT
TRBJ2-7 | NA | NA | TRBV11-2 | CASSLIRSGGRYEQYF | TGTGCCAGCAGCTTAATAAGGTCGGGTGGAAGGTACGAGCAGTACTTC
TRBJ1-1 | few | NA | TRBV7-9 | CASSLFVNTEAFF | TGTGCCAGCAGCTTATTCGTGAACACTGAAGCTTTCTTT
TRBJ2-3 | NA | TRBD2 | TRBV7-9 | CASSAQPGLAGEMDTQYF | TGTGCCAGCAGCGCGCAACCGGGACTAGCGGGAGAGATGGATACGCAGTATTTT
TRBJ1-3 | NA | TRBD1 | TRBV18 | CASSETGHGNTIYF | TGTGCCAGCTCAGAGACAGGGCATGGAAACACCATATATTTT
TRBJ2-3 | NA | NA | TRBV21-1 | CASSKALYENRFTDTQYF | TGTGCCAGCAGCAAAGCGCTTTATGAGAACAGGTTCACAGATACGCAGTATTTT
TRBJ1-5 | NA | TRBD1 | TRBV5-6 | CASSSGQPRNQPQHF | TGTGCCAGCAGTTCGGGACAGCCCCGCAATCAGCCCCAGCATTTT
TRBJ1-2 | NA | NA | TRBV30 | CAWSVLGSGWGYGYTF | TGTGCCTGGAGTGTACTCGGCAGCGGCTGGGGCTATGGCTACACCTTC
TRBJ2-7 | NA | TRBD1 | TRBV5-1 | CASSAAGGHEQYF | TGCGCCAGCAGCGCGGCAGGGGGCCACGAGCAGTACTTC
TRBJ2-7 | NA | TRBD2 | TRBV7-9 | CASSSTAGNYEQYF | TGTGCCAGCAGCTCCACAGCGGGGAACTACGAGCAGTACTTC
TRBJ1-4 | NA | NA | TRBV5-1 | CASSLGGSNEKLFF | TGCGCCAGCAGCTTGGGAGGGAGTAATGAAAAACTGTTTTTT
TRBJ2-1 | NA | TRBD2 | TRBV7-9 | CASSDQTGLAKYNEQFF | TGTGCCAGCAGTGACCAAACGGGACTAGCTAAATACAATGAGCAGTTCTTC
TRBJ1-1 | NA | TRBD1 | TRBV6-6 | CASLAEGAGSTEAFF | TGTGCCAGCCTCGCGGAGGGGGCGGGTAGCACTGAAGCTTTCTTT
TRBJ2-1 | NA | NA | TRBV27 | CASRKAGPSYNEQFF | TGTGCCAGCAGGAAAGCGGGCCCCTCCTACAATGAGCAGTTCTTC
TRBJ1-5 | NA | NA | TRBV28 | CASQGYLADQPQHF | TGTGCCAGTCAGGGTTACCTTGCGGATCAGCCCCAGCATTTT
TRBJ1-1 | NA | TRBD1 | TRBV5-4 | CASSSQQWDRALAPEAFF | TGTGCCAGCAGCTCGCAACAATGGGACAGGGCTTTGGCGCCTGAAGCTTTCTTT
TRBJ1-1 | NA | TRBD1 | TRBV27 | CASSLQGAGNTEAFF | TGTGCCAGCAGTTTACAGGGGGCGGGCAACACTGAAGCTTTCTTT
TRBJ2-1 | NA | NA | TRBV13 | CASSRTDNEQFF | TGTGCCAGCAGTCGGACAGACAATGAGCAGTTCTTC
TRBJ2-7 | NA | TRBD2 | TRBV10-3 | CAISGPPGGTEGEQYF | TGTGCCATCAGTGGTCCCCCGGGAGGGACTGAGGGCGAGCAGTACTTC
TRBJ2-5 | NA | TRBD1 | TRBV6-4 | CASTFMGTGGEKTQYF | TGTGCCAGCACGTTTATGGGGACAGGGGGCGAGAAGACCCAGTACTTC
TRBJ2-2 | NA | NA | TRBV27 | CASSRQGLNTGELFF | TGTGCCAGCAGTCGGCAGGGACTCAACACCGGGGAGCTGTTTTTT
TRBJ2-3 | once | TRBD2 | TRBV9 | CASSVDPILISAGVPDTQYF | TGTGCCAGCAGCGTAGACCCAATCCTCATCTCAGCGGGAGTACCAGATACGCAGTATTTT
TRBJ2-3 | NA | TRBD2 | TRBV6-5 | CASSLAGGPSDTQYF | TGTGCCAGCAGTCTAGCGGGAGGGCCATCAGATACGCAGTATTTT
TRBJ1-1 | NA | TRBD1 | TRBV5-4 | CASSSWTGGRVEAFF | TGTGCCAGCAGCTCTTGGACAGGGGGTAGAGTAGAAGCTTTCTTT
TRBJ1-1 | NA | NA | TRBV27 | CASSRGRTQNTEAFF | TGTGCCAGCTCTCGCGGGAGGACCCAGAACACTGAAGCTTTCTTT
TRBJ2-2 | NA | NA | TRBV7-3 | CASSRTGNTGELFF | TGTGCCAGCAGCCGGACTGGGAACACCGGGGAGCTGTTTTTT
TRBJ1-2 | NA | TRBD1 | TRBV5-6 | CASSPGTGVFGYTF | TGTGCCAGCAGCCCCGGGACAGGGGTATTCGGCTACACCTTC
TRBJ2-7 | NA | TRBD2 | TRBV4-2 | CASSQDQGTSGVYEQYF | TGTGCCAGCAGCCAAGATCAAGGGACTAGCGGGGTTTACGAGCAGTACTTC
TRBJ1-1 | few | NA | TRBV5-4 | CASSFGGVNTEAFF | TGTGCCAGCAGCTTCGGTGGAGTGAACACTGAAGCTTTCTTT
TRBJ2-7 | NA | NA | TRBV6-5 | CASSYSLESNEQYF | TGTGCCAGCAGTTACTCTCTGGAGAGCAACGAGCAGTACTTC
TRBJ2-7 | NA | NA | TRBV27 | CASGAGAPSHF | TGTGCCAGCGGGGCAGGGGCGCCCTCACACTTC
TRBJ2-1 | NA | NA | TRBV29-1 | CSVEGSSSANNEQFF | TGCAGCGTTGAAGGGTCTTCTAGCGCAAACAATGAGCAGTTCTTC
TRBJ2-1 | NA | NA | TRBV30 | CAWTLGAGPNEQFF | TGTGCCTGGACTCTAGGAGCAGGGCCCAATGAGCAGTTCTTC
TRBJ1-5 | NA | NA | TRBV11-2 | CASSSGLSNQPQHF | TGTGCCAGCAGCTCCGGACTAAGCAATCAGCCCCAGCATTTT
TRBJ1-5 | NA | NA | TRBV5-6 | CASSLFYGRASNQPQHF | TGTGCCAGCAGCTTGTTTTATGGCAGGGCGAGCAATCAGCCCCAGCATTTT
TRBJ1-4 | NA | NA | TRBV19 | CASSIKQGKLFF | TGTGCCAGTAGTATAAAACAGGGAAAACTGTTTTTT